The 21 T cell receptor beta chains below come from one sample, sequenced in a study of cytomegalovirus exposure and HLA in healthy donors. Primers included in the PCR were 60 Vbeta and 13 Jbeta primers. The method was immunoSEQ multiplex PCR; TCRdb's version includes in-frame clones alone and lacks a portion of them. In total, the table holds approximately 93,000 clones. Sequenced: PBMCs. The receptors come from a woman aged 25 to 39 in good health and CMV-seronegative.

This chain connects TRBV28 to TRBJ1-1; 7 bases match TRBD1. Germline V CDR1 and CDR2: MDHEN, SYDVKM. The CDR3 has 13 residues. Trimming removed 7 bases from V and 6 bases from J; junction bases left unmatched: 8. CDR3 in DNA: TGTGCCAGCAAGAGAGGGGGCGTAGCTGAAGCTTTCTTT. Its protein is CASKRGGVAEAFF. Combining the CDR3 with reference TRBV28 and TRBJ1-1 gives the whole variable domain DVKVTQSSRYLVKRTGEKVFLECVQDMDHENMFWYRQDPGLGLRLIYFSYDVKMKEKGDIPEGYSVSREKKERFSLILESASTNQTSMYLCASKRGGVAEAFFGQGTRLTVV.

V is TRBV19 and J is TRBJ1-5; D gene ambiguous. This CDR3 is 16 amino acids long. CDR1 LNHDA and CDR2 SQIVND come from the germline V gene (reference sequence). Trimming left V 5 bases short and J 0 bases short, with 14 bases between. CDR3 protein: CASSSPQLYSNQPQHF. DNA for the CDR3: TGTGCCAGTAGTTCCCCACAGCTCTATAGCAATCAGCCCCAGCATTTT.

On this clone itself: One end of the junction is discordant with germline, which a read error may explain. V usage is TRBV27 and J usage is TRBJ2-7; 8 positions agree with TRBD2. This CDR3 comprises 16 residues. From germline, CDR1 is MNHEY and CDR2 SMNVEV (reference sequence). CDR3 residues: CAGSLRASGWAYEQYF. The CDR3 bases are TGTGCCGGCAGTTTAAGGGCTAGCGGGTGGGCCTACGAGCAGTACTTC.

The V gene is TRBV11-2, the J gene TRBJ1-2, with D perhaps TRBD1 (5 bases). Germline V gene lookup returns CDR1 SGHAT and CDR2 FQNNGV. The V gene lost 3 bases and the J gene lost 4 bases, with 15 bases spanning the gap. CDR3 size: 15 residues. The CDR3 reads CASSLKGRGAYGYTF. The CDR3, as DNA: TGTGCCAGCAGCTTGAAGGGGCGCGGCGCCTATGGCTACACCTTC. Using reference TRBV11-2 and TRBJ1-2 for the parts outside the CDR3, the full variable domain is EAGVAQSPRYKIIEKRQSVAFWCNPISGHATLYWYQQILGQGPKLLIQFQNNGVVDDSQLPKDRFSAERLKGVDSTLKIQPAKLEDSAVYLCASSLKGRGAYGYTFGSGTRLTVV.

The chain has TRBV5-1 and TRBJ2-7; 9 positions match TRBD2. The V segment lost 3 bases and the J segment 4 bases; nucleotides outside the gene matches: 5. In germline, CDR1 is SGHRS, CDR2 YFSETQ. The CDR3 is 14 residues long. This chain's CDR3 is CASSSSGLAYEQYF. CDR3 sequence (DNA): TGCGCCAGCAGCTCCTCGGGACTAGCATACGAGCAGTACTTC.

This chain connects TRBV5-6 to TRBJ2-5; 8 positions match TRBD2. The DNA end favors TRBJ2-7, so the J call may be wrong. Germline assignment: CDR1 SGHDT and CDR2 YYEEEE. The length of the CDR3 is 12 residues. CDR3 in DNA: TGTGCCAGCACTCCCGGGGGGGACGAGCAGTACTTC. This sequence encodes CASTPGGDEQYF.

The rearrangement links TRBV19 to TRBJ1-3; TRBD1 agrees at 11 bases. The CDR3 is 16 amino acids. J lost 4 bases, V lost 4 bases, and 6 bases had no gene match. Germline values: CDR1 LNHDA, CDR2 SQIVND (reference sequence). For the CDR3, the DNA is TGTGCCAGTAGTAACCCGGGGACAGGGGGAGGAAACACCATATATTTT. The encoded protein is CASSNPGTGGGNTIYF.

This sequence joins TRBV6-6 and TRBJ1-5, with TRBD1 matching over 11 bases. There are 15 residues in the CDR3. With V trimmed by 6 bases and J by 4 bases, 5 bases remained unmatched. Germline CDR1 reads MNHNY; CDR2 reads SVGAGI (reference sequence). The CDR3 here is CASRDRDRGNQPQHF. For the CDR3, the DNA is TGTGCCAGCAGAGACCGGGACAGGGGGAATCAGCCCCAGCATTTT.

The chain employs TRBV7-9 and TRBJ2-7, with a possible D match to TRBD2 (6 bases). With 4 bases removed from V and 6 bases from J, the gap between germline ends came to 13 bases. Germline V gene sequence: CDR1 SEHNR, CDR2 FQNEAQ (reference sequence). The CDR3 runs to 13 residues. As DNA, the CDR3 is TGTGCCAGCAGCTACCCGGGGAGGTCCGAGCAGTACTTC. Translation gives CASSYPGRSEQYF.

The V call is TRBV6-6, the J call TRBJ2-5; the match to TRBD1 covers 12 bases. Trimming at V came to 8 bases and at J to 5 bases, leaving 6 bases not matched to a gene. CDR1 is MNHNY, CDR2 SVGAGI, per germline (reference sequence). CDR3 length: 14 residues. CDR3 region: CASGDRGLSETQYF. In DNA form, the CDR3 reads TGTGCCAGCGGGGACAGGGGGCTGTCGGAGACCCAGTACTTC.

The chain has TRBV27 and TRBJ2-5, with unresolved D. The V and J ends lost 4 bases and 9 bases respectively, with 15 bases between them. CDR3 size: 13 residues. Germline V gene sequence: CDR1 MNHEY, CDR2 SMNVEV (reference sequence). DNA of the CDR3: TGTGCCAGCAGTTCCGGGTCCCGTTTGGCCCAGTACTTC. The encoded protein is CASSSGSRLAQYF.

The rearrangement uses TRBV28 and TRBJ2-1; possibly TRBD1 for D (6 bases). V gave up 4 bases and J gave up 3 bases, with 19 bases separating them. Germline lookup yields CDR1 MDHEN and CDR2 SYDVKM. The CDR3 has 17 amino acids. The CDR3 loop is CASSSHQQGPLYNEQFF. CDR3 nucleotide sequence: TGTGCCAGCAGTTCCCATCAACAGGGCCCTCTCTACAATGAGCAGTTCTTC.

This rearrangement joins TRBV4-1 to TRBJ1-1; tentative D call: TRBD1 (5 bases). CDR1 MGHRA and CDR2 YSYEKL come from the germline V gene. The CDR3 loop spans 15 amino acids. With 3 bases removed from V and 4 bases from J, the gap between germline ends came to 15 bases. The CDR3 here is CASSQAQGSVTEAFF. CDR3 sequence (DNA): TGCGCCAGCAGCCAGGCCCAGGGCTCGGTCACTGAAGCTTTCTTT.

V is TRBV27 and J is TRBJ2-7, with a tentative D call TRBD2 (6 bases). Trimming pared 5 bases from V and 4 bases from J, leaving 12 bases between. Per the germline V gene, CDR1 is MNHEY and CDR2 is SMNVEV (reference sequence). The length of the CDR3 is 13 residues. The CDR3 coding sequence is TGTGCCAGCAGTCTTCGGGAGACTTACGAGCAGTACTTC. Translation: CASSLRETYEQYF.

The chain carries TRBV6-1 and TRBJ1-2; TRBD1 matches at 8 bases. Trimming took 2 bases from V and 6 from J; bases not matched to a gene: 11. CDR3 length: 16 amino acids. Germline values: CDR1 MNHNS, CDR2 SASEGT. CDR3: CASSEPGGQGSNGYTF. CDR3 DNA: TGTGCCAGCAGTGAACCCGGAGGACAGGGATCTAATGGCTACACCTTC.

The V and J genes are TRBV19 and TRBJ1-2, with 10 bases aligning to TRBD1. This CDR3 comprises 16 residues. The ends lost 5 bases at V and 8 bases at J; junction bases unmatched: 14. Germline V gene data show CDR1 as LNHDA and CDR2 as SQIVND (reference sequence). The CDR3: CASSYRQGARGRGYTF. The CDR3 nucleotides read TGTGCCAGTAGTTACCGACAGGGGGCCCGCGGTAGGGGCTACACCTTC.

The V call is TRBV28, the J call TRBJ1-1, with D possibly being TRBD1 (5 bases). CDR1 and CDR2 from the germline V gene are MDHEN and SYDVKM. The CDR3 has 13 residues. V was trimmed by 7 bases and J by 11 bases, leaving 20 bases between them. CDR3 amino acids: CASIRGGAPGAFF. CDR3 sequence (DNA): TGTGCCAGCATCCGAGGTGGGGCTCCAGGGGCTTTCTTT.

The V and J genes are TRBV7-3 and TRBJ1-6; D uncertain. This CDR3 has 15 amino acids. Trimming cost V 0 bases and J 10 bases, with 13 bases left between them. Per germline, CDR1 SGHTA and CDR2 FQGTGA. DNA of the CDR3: TGTGCCAGCAGCTTAACCGGGATAAAGCTGTCACCCCTCCACTTT. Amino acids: CASSLTGIKLSPLHF.

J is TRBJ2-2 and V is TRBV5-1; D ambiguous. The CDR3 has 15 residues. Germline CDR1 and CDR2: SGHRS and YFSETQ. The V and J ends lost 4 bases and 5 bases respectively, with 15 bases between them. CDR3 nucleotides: TGCGCCAGCAGCCTAGACCGACCTCCTACCGGGGAGCTGTTTTTT. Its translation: CASSLDRPPTGELFF. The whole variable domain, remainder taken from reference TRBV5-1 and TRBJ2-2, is KAGVTQTPRYLIKTRGQQVTLSCSPISGHRSVSWYQQTPGQGLQFLFEYFSETQRNKGNFPGRFSGRQFSNSRSEMNVSTLELGDSALYLCASSLDRPPTGELFFGEGSRLTVL.

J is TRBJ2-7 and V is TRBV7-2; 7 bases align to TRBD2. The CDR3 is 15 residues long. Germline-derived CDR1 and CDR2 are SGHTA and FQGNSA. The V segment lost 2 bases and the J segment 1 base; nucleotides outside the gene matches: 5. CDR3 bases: TGTGCCAGCAGCTTAACTAGGACTAGGTCCTACGAGCAGTACTTC. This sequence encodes CASSLTRTRSYEQYF. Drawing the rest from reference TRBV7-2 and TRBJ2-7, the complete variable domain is GAGVSQSPSNKVTEKGKDVELRCDPISGHTALYWYRQSLGQGLEFLIYFQGNSAPDKSGLPSDRFSAERTGGSVSTLTIQRTQQEDSAVYLCASSLTRTRSYEQYFGPGTRLTVT.

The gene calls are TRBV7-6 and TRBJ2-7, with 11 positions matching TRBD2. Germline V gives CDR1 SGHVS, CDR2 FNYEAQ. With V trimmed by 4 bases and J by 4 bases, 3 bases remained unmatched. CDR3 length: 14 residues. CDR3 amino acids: CASSSGTSGYEQYF. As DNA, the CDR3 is TGTGCCAGCAGCTCAGGGACTAGCGGTTACGAGCAGTACTTC.